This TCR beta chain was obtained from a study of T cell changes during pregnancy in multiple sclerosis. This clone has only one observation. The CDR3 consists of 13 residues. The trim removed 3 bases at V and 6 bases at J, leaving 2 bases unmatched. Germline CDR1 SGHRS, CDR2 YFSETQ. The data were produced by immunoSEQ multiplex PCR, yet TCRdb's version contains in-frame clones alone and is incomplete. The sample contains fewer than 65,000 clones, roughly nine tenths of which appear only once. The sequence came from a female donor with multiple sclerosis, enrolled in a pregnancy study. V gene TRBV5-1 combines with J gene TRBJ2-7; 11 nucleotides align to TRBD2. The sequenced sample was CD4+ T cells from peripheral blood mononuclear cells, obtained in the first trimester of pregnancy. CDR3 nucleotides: TGCGCCAGCAGCTCCGGACTAGCGGGCGAGCAGTACTTC. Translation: CASSSGLAGEQYF.